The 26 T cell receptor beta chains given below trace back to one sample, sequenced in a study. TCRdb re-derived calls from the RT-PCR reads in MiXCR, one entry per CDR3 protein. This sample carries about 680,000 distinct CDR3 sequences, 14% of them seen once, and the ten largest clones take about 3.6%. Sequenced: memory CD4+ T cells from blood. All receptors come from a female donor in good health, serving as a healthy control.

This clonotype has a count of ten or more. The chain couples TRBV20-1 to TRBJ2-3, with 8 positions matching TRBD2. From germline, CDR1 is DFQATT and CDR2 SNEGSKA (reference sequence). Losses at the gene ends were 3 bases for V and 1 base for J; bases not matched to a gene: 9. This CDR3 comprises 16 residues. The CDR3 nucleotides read TGCAGTGCTAGTAGGGAAGCGGGAGCGGGCACAGATACGCAGTATTTT. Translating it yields CSASREAGAGTDTQYF.

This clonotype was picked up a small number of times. CDR3 residues: CAIRTGTSADTQYF. For the CDR3, the DNA is TGTGCCATCAGGACCGGGACTAGTGCAGATACGCAGTATTTT. The rearrangement uses TRBV10-3 and TRBJ2-3, with 8 bases fitting TRBD2. There are 14 residues in the CDR3. In germline, CDR1 is ENHRY, CDR2 SYGVKD. V trimming: 6 bases; J trimming: 4 bases; junction bases outside the gene matches: 6.

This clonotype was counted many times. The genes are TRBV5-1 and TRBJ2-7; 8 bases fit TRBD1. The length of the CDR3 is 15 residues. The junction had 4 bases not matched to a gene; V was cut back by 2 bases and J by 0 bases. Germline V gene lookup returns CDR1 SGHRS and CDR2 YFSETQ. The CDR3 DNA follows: TGCGCCAGCAGCTTCAGGACAGGGCCCTCCTACGAGCAGTACTTC. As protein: CASSFRTGPSYEQYF.

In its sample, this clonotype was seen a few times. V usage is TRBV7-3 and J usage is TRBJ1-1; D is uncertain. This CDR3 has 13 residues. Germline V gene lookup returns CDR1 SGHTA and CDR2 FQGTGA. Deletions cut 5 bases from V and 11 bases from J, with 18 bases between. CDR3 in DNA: TGTGCCAGCAGCCAAGGGAGGTATGAAATGGCTTTCTTT. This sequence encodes CASSQGRYEMAFF.

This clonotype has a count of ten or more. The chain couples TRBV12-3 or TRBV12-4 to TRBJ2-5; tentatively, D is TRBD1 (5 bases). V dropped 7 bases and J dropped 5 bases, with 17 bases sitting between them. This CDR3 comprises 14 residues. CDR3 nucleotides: TGTGCCAGCAACAATAAAGGGGTCCAGGAGACCCAGTACTTC. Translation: CASNNKGVQETQYF.

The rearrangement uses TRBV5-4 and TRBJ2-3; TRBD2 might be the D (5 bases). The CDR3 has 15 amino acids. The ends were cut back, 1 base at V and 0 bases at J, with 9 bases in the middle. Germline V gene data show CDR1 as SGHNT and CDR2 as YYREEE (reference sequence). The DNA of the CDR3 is TGTGCCAGCAGCTTGAAAAGGACTAGCACAGATACGCAGTATTTT. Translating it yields CASSLKRTSTDTQYF.

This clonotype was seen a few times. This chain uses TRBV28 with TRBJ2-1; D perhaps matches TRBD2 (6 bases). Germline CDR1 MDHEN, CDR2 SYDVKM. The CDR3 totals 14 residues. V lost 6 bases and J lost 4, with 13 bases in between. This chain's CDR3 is CASSPSGRYNEQFF. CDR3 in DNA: TGTGCCAGCAGCCCAAGCGGGCGATACAATGAGCAGTTCTTC. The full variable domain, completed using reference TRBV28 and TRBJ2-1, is DVKVTQSSRYLVKRTGEKVFLECVQDMDHENMFWYRQDPGLGLRLIYFSYDVKMKEKGDIPEGYSVSREKKERFSLILESASTNQTSMYLCASSPSGRYNEQFFGPGTRLTVL.

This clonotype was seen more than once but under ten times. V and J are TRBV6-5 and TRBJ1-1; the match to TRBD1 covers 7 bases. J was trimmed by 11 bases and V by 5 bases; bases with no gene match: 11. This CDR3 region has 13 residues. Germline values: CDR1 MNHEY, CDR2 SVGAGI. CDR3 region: CASSKTDRVGAFF. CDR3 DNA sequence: TGTGCCAGCAGTAAAACAGACAGGGTCGGGGCTTTCTTT.

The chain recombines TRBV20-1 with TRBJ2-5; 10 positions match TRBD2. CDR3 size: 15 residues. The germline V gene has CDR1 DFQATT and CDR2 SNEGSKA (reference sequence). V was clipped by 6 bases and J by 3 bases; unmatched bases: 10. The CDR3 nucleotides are TGCAGTGCCCTGACATACGGACTAGCGGAAGAGACCCAGTACTTC. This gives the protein CSALTYGLAEETQYF.

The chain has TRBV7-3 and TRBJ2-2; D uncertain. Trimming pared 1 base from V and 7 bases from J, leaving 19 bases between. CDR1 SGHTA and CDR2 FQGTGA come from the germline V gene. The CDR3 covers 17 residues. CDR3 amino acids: CASSLSMSALLDGELFF. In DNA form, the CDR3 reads TGTGCCAGCAGCTTAAGCATGTCGGCCCTCCTCGACGGGGAGCTGTTTTTT.

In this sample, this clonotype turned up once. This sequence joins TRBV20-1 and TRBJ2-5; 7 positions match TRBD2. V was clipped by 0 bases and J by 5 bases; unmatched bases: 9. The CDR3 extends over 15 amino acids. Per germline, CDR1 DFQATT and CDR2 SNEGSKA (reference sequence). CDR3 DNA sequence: TGCAGTGCTAGAGATGCAGGGAGGGCCGGTGAGACCCAGTACTTC. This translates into CSARDAGRAGETQYF.

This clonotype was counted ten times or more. CDR3 DNA sequence: TGTGCCAGCAGTTTGTGGGGGGACGGGGAGCAGTACTTC. Translated: CASSLWGDGEQYF. The rearrangement uses TRBV12-3 or TRBV12-4 and TRBJ2-7; the D gene is possibly TRBD2 (6 bases). The CDR3 covers 13 residues. Trimming stripped 3 bases from V and 7 bases from J, with 13 bases between.

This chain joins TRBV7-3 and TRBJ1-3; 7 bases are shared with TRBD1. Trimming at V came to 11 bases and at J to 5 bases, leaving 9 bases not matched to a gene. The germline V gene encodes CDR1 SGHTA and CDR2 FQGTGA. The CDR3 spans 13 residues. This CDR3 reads CASGTADRNTIYF. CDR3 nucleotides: TGTGCCTCAGGGACAGCCGACCGAAACACCATATATTTT.

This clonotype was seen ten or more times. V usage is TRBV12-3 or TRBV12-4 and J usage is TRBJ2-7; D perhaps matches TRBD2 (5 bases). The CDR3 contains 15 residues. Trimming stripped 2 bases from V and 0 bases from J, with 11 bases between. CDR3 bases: TGTGCCAGCAGTTTAACCCCGGGGTTCTCCTACGAGCAGTACTTC. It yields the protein CASSLTPGFSYEQYF.

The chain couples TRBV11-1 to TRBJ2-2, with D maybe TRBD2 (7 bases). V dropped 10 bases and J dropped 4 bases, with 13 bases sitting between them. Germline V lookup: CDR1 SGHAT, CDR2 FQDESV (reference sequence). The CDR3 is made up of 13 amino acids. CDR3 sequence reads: CATRGGSTGELFF. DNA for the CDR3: TGTGCCACTAGGGGGGGATCCACCGGGGAGCTGTTTTTT.

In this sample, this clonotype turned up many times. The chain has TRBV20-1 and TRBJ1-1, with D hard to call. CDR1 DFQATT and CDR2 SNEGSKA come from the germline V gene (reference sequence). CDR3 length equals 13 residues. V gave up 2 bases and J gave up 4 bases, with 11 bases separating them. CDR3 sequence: CSARTLTGTEAFF. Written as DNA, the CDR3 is TGCAGTGCTAGAACCTTAACTGGCACTGAAGCTTTCTTT.

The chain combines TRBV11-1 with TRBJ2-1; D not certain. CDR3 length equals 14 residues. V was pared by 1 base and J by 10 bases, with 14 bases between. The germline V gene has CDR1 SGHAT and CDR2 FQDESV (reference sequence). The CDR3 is CASSLVGYVKEQFF. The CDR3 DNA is TGTGCCAGCAGCTTAGTTGGTTACGTGAAAGAGCAGTTCTTC.

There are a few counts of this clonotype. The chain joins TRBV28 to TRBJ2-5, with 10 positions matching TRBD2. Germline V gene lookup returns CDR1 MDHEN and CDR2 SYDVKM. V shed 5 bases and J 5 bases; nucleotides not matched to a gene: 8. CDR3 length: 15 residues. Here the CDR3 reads CASSPRLAGSETQYF. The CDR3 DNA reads TGTGCCAGCAGTCCCCGACTAGCGGGCTCGGAGACCCAGTACTTC.

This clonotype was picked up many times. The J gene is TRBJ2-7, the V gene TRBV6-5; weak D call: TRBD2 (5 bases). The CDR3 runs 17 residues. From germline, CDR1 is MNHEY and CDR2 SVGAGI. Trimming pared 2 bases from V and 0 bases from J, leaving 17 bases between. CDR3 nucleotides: TGTGCCAGCAGTTACGGGGAGAACCTACCTAGCTCCTACGAGCAGTACTTC. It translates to CASSYGENLPSSYEQYF.

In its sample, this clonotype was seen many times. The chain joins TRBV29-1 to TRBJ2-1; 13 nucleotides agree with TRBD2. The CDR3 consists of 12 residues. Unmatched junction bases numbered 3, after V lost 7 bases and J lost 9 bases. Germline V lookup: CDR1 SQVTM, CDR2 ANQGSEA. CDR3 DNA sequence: TGCAGCGGGACTAGCGGGAGAAGTGAGCAGTTCTTC. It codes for CSGTSGRSEQFF.

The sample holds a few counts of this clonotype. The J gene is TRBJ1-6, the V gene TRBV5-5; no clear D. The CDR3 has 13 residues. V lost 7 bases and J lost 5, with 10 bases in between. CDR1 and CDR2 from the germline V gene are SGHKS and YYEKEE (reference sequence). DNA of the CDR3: TGTGCCAGCTCGGAAACGGATAATTCACCCCTCCACTTT. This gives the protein CASSETDNSPLHF.

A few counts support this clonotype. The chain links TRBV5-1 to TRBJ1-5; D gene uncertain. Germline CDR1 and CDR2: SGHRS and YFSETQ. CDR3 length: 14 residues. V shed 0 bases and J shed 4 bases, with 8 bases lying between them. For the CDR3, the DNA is TGCGCCAGCAGCTTGGATCCGACGAATCAGCCCCAGCATTTT. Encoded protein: CASSLDPTNQPQHF.

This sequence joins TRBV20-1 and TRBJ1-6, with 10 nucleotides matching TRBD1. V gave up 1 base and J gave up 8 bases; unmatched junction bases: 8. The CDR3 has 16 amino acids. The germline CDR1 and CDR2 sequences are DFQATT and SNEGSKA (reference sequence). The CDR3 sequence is CSARASDRGFDSPLHF. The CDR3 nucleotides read TGCAGTGCTAGAGCTTCGGACAGGGGGTTTGATTCACCCCTCCACTTT.

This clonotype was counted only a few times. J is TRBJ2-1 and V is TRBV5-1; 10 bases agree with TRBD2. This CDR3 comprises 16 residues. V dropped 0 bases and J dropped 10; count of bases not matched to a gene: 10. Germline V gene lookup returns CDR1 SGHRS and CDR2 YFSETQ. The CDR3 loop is CASSLAPSGSIGEQFF. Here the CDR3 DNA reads TGCGCCAGCAGCTTGGCCCCTAGCGGGAGTATAGGCGAGCAGTTCTTC.

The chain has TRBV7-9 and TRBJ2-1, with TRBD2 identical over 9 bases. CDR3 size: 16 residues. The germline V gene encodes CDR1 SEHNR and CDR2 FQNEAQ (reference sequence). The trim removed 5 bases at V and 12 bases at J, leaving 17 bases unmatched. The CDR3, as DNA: TGTGCCAGCAGCCGACGCGGTAGCGGGGGCCGGGATGGGCAGTTCTTC. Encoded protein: CASSRRGSGGRDGQFF.

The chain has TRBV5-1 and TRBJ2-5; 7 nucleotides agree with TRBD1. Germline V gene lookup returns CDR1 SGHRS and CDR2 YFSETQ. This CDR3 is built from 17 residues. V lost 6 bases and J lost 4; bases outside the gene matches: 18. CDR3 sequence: CASTRGEEAGGRETQYF. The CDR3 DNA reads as TGCGCCAGCACGAGGGGAGAAGAGGCAGGGGGTCGAGAGACCCAGTACTTC.